This T cell receptor (beta chain) is from a study of a mutant IDH1 vaccine in newly diagnosed glioma. Looking at the study overall: Patients were started on vaccination 4-6 weeks after radiotherapy alone, or with temozolomide cycles. Treatment recipients were about 62% male and about 40% female, and their mean age was around 40 years. Antecedent treatment encompassed radiotherapy, temozolomide, or their combination; the majority received both.

Generated by immunoSEQ multiplex PCR, the TCRdb table keeps only in-frame clones and is missing some. Here the sample spans approximately 84,000 clones, roughly four fifths being singletons. Comment on this clone: Its antigen is not known.

Time point described: week 47, end of study. Each dose of the vaccine consisted of 300 ug of mutant IDH1 20-mer peptide, with topical imiquimod. Eight vaccinations went to patients in weeks 1, 3, 5, 7, 11, 15, 19, 23. CDR1 is SGHRS and CDR2 is YFSETQ in the germline V gene. The CDR3 contains 16 residues. Between the trimmed V and J ends, which lost 1 base and 7 bases, there was a span of 17 bases. V is TRBV5-1 and J is TRBJ2-2; TRBD1 might be the D (6 bases). The starting material was PBMCs, obtained from a glioma patient whose treatment included an IDH1 peptide vaccine. This TCR was sampled from a man in his forties with glioma. CDR3 residues: CASSLLWTASSGELFF. In nucleotides, the CDR3 is TGCGCCAGCAGCTTGTTATGGACAGCCTCGAGCGGGGAGCTGTTTTTT.